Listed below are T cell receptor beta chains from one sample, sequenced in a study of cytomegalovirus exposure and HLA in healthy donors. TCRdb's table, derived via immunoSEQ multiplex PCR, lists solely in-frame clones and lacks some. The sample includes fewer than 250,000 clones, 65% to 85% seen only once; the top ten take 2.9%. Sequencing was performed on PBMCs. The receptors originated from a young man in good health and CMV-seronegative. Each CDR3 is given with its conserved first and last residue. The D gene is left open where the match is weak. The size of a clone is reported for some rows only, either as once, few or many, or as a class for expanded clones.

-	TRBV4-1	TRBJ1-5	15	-	CASSRGQGFNQPQHF
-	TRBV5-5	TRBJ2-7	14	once	CASSLVLTTYEQYF
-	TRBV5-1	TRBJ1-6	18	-	CASSGGTGSGSYNSPLHF
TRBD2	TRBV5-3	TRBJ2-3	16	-	CARSLSLAGATDTQYF
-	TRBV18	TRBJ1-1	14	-	CASSPRDLNTEAFF
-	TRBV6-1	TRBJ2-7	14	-	CASTLAPTYYEQYF
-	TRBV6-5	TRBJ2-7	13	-	CASSYSRDRAQYF
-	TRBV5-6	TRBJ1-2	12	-	CASSFYGGDYTF
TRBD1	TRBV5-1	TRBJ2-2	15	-	CASSLGPTGAGELFF
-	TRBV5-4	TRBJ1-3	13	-	CASSSHSGNTIYF
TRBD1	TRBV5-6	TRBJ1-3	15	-	CASSFGTGGGNTIYF
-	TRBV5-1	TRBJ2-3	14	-	CASSLGQYTDTQYF
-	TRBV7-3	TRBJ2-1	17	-	CASSLIGGRHSYNEQFF
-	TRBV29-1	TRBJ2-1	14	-	CSGTGVSSYNEQFF
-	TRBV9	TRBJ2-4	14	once	CASSSEMSPGIQYF
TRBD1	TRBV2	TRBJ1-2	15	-	CASSGAGTGAGGYTF
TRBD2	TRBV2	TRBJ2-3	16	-	CAIGTSGGISTDTQYF
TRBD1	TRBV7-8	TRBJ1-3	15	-	CASSLRQGAGNTIYF
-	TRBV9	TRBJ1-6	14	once	CASNSGSYNSPLHF
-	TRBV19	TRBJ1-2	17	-	CASSHRGPWSANYGYTF
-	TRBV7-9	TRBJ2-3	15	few	CASSFTRLKTDTQYF
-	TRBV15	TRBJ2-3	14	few	CATSRGAESDTQYF
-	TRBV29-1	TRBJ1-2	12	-	CSVGTGGDGYTF
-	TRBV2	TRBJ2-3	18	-	CASSEGLATIFSTDTQYF
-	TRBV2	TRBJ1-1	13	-	CASRGDSNTEAFF
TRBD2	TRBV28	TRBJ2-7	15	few	CASSGEGGRDYEQYF
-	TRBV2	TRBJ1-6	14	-	CASGHDSYNSPLHF
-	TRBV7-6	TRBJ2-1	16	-	CASSYARLDGGNEQFF
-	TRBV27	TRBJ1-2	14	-	CASSFQLNRGGYTF
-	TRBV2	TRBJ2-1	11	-	CASKLYNEQFF
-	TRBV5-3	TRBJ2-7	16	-	CARSRFPDYNAVEQYF
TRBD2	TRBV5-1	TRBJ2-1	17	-	CASSSVRAGLSYNEQFF
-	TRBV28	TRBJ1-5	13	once	CASREQVNQPQHF
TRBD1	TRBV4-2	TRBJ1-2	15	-	CASSQERTGVYGYTF
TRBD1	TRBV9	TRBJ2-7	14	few	CASSVAAGGDEQYF
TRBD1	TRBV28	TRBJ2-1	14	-	CASRRDRVVNEQFF
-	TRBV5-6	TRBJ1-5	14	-	CASSLWGGYQPQHF
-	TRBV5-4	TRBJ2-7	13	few	CASSTWTEYEQYF
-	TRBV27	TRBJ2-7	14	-	CASSWAGAAYEQYF
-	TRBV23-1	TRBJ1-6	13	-	CASSPVEDSDLHF
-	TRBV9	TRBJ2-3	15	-	CASSVGSGGTDTQYF
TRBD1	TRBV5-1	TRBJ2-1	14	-	CASSFGTANNEQFF